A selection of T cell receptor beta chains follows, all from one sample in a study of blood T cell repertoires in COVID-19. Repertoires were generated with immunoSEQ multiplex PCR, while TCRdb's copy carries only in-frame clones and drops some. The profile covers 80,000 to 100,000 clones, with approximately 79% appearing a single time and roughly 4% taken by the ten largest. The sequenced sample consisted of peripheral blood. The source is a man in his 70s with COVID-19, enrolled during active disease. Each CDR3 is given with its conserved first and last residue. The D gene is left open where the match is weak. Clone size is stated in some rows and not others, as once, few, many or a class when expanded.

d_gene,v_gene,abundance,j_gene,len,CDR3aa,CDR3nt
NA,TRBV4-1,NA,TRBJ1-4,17,CASSPRSSVAVNEKLFF,TGCGCCAGCAGCCCGAGAAGCTCGGTAGCGGTCAATGAAAAACTGTTTTTT
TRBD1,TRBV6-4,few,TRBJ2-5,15,CASSRTGTPKETQYF,TGTGCCAGCAGCCGGACAGGAACGCCGAAAGAGACCCAGTACTTC
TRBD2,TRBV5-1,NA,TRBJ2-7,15,CASSPGSGRVHEQYF,TGCGCCAGCAGCCCCGGGAGCGGGAGGGTACACGAGCAGTACTTC
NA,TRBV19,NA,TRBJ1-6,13,CASSSQNNSPLHF,TGTGCCAGTAGTTCGCAGAATAATTCACCCCTCCACTTT
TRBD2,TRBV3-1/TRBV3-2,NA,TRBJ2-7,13,CASSQAGGEEQYF,TGTGCCAGCAGCCAAGCGGGAGGGGAGGAGCAGTACTTC
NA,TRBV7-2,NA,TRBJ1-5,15,CASSPTGGGNQPQHF,TGTGCCAGCAGCCCCACCGGGGGGGGGAATCAGCCCCAGCATTTT
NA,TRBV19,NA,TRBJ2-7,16,CASSTAGTSSTYEQYF,TGTGCCAGTAGTACGGCCGGGACAAGCAGTACCTACGAGCAGTACTTC
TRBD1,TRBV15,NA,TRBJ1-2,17,CATSRDKGTGGTYGYTF,TGTGCCACCAGCAGAGATAAAGGGACAGGGGGCACCTATGGCTACACCTTC
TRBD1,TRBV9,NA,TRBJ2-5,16,CASSVALGQSQETQYF,TGTGCCAGCAGCGTAGCTTTGGGACAGAGCCAAGAGACCCAGTACTTC
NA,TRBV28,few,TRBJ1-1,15,CASLMSGGTNTEAFF,TGTGCCAGCCTTATGAGTGGGGGCACGAACACTGAAGCTTTCTTT
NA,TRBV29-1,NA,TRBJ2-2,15,CSVEFFRENTGELFF,TGCAGCGTTGAATTCTTTCGGGAGAACACCGGGGAGCTGTTTTTT
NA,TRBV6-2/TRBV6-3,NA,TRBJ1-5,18,CASSYQRGRSRGSQPQHF,TGTGCCAGCAGTTACCAACGGGGGAGGAGCCGGGGAAGTCAGCCCCAGCATTTT
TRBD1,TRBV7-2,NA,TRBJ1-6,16,CASSLGQGVGVSPLHF,TGTGCCAGCAGCCTTGGACAGGGCGTAGGGGTTTCACCCCTCCACTTT
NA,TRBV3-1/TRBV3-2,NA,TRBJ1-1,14,CASSQATVNTEAFF,TGTGCCAGCAGCCAAGCTACAGTGAACACTGAAGCTTTCTTT
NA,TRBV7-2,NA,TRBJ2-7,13,CASSGRGSYEQYF,TGTGCCAGCAGCGGGCGGGGTTCCTACGAGCAGTACTTC
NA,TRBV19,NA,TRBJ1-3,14,CASSSGITGNTIYF,TGTGCCAGTAGTTCCGGGATCACTGGAAACACCATATATTTT
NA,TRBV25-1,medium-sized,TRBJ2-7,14,CASSEPGRAYEQYF,TGTGCCAGCAGTGAGCCCGGCAGGGCCTACGAGCAGTACTTC
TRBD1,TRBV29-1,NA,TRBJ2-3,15,CSVEEGDRGRDTQYF,TGCAGCGTTGAAGAGGGAGACAGGGGAAGGGATACGCAGTATTTT
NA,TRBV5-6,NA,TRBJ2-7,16,CASSFIGQTTSYEQYF,TGTGCCAGCAGCTTTATAGGACAAACAACCTCCTACGAGCAGTACTTC
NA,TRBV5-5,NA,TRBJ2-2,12,CASSRAGGELFF,TGTGCCAGCAGCCGGGCGGGAGGGGAGCTGTTTTTT
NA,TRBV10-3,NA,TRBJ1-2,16,CAISPRLSRANYGYTF,TGTGCCATCAGTCCCCGACTTTCCAGGGCTAACTATGGCTACACCTTC
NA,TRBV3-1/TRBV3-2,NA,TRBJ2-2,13,CASSQRGDGELFF,TGTGCCAGCAGCCAGCGGGGAGACGGGGAGCTGTTTTTT
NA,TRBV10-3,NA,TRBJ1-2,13,CAIGDGAKAGYTF,TGTGCCATTGGAGACGGAGCGAAGGCTGGCTACACCTTC
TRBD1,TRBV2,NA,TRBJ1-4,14,CASVLRGFGEKLFF,TGTGCCAGCGTCCTCAGGGGGTTTGGTGAAAAACTGTTTTTT
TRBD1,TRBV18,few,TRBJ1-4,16,CASSPGTGTAQEKLFF,TGTGCCAGCTCACCAGGGACCGGGACAGCCCAGGAAAAACTGTTTTTT
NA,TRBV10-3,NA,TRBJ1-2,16,CAISPSTGPMGYGYTF,TGTGCCATCAGTCCAAGTACAGGGCCCATGGGTTATGGCTACACCTTC